This is a list of T cell receptor beta chains from one sample in a study of metastatic and nonmetastatic thyroid tumors. TCRdb reanalyzed the PCR reads via MiXCR. The sample lists more than 20,000 clones; roughly 22% were seen once. Material for sequencing was tumor tissue. The receptors come from a female donor with papillary thyroid cancer or a benign thyroid nodule (not recorded which). Some clones in this sample may be carry-over from other donors' samples. Each CDR3 is given with its conserved first and last residue. Fields, in order: D gene, CDR3 length, J gene, clone size, V gene, CDR3 protein, CDR3 DNA. A D gene is named only where the DNA matches it firmly. Some rows have no size entry. The others give once, few or many, or a class for an expanded clone.

>-|11|TRBJ2-7|-|TRBV30
CAWSVERTPYF
TGTGCCTGGAGTGTTGAACGGACCCCGTACTTC
>-|16|TRBJ1-3|-|TRBV6-1
CASSDMGARSGNTIYF
TGTGCCAGCAGTGATATGGGGGCACGGTCTGGAAACACCATATATTTT
>-|13|TRBJ2-7|-|TRBV20-1
CSARESGTYEQYF
TGCAGTGCTAGAGAATCGGGTACCTACGAGCAGTACTTC
>TRBD2|17|TRBJ2-2|-|TRBV24-1
CATSDPKLAGNTGELFF
TGTGCCACCAGTGATCCCAAACTAGCGGGAAACACCGGGGAGCTGTTTTTT
>-|17|TRBJ2-7|medium-sized|TRBV28
CASSLGLSDASLDEQYF
TGTGCCAGCAGTCTGGGGCTCAGTGACGCCTCCCTGGACGAGCAGTACTTC
>-|11|TRBJ2-3|many|TRBV7-9
CASRQWDTQYF
TGTGCCAGCAGACAATGGGATACGCAGTATTTT
>-|13|TRBJ2-3|many|TRBV20-1
CSALRRSTDTQYF
TGCAGTGCGCTACGGAGAAGCACAGATACGCAGTATTTT
>-|19|TRBJ2-7|-|TRBV5-4
CASSSWSYRVLWESYEQYF
TGTGCCAGCAGCTCATGGAGTTACAGGGTGCTTTGGGAGAGCTACGAGCAGTACTTC
>-|12|TRBJ2-7|medium-sized|TRBV9
CASSVDSQEQYF
TGTGCCAGCAGCGTAGACAGTCAAGAGCAGTACTTC
>-|13|TRBJ1-4|many|TRBV20-1
CSVPGGASEKLFF
TGCAGTGTCCCGGGTGGGGCTAGTGAAAAACTGTTTTTT
>-|13|TRBJ2-7|-|TRBV6-1
CASDDSYSHEQYF
TGCGCCAGCGACGACTCCTACTCCCACGAGCAGTACTTC
>TRBD2|16|TRBJ2-3|many|TRBV24-1
CATSQSGSGGTDTQYF
TGTGCCACCAGTCAGAGCGGGAGCGGGGGCACAGATACGCAGTATTTT
>TRBD1|15|TRBJ1-1|medium-sized|TRBV6-1
CASSKPGQGNTEAFF
TGTGCCAGCAGTAAACCGGGACAGGGGAACACTGAAGCTTTCTTT
>TRBD2|17|TRBJ2-3|-|TRBV4-1
CASSQLPLAPYTDTQYF
TGCGCCAGCAGCCAACTGCCACTAGCGCCCTACACAGATACGCAGTATTTT
>-|14|TRBJ2-3|-|TRBV20-1
CSAPLLERKYTQYF
TGCAGTGCCCCATTGCTGGAGAGGAAATATACGCAGTATTTT
>-|15|TRBJ2-3|few|TRBV11-2
CASSLIGTSTDTQYF
TGTGCCAGCAGCTTGATCGGGACAAGCACAGATACGCAGTATTTT
>TRBD2|17|TRBJ2-1|-|TRBV20-1
CSARDTGTSGREGEQFF
TGCAGTGCTAGAGACACCGGGACTAGCGGGAGGGAGGGTGAGCAGTTCTTC
>TRBD2|14|TRBJ2-7|-|TRBV18
CASSPTSGYYEQYF
TGTGCCAGCTCGCCGACTAGCGGCTACTACGAGCAGTACTTC
>TRBD2|15|TRBJ2-2|few|TRBV6-1
CAIKTSGHNTGELFF
TGTGCCATCAAAACTAGCGGGCATAACACCGGGGAGCTGTTTTTT
>TRBD1|15|TRBJ1-5|many|TRBV9
CASSVVDRVYQPQHF
TGTGCCAGCAGCGTAGTGGACAGGGTGTATCAGCCCCAGCATTTT
>TRBD1|15|TRBJ1-2|-|TRBV28
CASSFSPGQGDGYTF
TGTGCCAGCAGTTTTAGTCCGGGACAGGGGGATGGCTACACCTTC
>-|15|TRBJ1-3|-|TRBV7-2
CSSSRYSFSGNTIYF
TGTTCCAGCAGCCGCTACAGTTTCTCTGGAAACACCATATATTTT
>-|13|TRBJ2-1|medium-sized|TRBV19
CASSIDVYNEQFF
TGTGCCAGTAGTATAGATGTCTACAATGAGCAGTTCTTC
>TRBD2|14|TRBJ2-5|many|TRBV7-3
CASSLGGGGETQYF
TGTGCCAGCAGCTTAGGCGGCGGGGGGGAGACCCAGTACTTC
>TRBD2|10|TRBJ2-7|medium-sized|TRBV20-1
CSASGGEQYF
TGCAGTGCTTCGGGAGGCGAGCAGTACTTC
>-|14|TRBJ1-1|few|TRBV6-1
CASSDLTGNTESFF
TGTGCCAGCAGTGACTTGACAGGTAACACTGAATCTTTCTTT
>-|13|TRBJ1-2|-|TRBV15
CATSTQGDYGYTF
TGTGCCACCAGCACTCAGGGAGACTATGGCTACACCTTC
>-|16|TRBJ1-5|-|TRBV7-8
CASSPPSDGFNQPQHF
TGTGCCAGCAGCCCGCCATCGGACGGATTTAATCAGCCCCAGCATTTT